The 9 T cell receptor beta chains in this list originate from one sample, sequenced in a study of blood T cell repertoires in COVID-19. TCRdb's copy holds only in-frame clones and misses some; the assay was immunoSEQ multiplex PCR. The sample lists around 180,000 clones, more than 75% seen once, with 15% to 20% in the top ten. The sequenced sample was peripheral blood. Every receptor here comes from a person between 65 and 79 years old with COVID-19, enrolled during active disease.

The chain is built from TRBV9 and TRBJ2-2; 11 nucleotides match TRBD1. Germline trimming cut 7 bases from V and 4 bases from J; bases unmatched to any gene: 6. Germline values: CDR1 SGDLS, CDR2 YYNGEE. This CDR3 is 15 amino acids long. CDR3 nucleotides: TGTGCCAGCTGGGCCGGGACAGGGGGCACCGGGGAGCTGTTTTTT. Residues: CASWAGTGGTGELFF.

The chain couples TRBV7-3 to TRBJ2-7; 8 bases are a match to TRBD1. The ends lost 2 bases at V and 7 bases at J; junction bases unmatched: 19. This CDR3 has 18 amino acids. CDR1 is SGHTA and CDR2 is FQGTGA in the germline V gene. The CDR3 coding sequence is TGTGCCAGCAGCTTACTTAGGCTGACAGGGGCCGCTTCGGGGGAGCAGTACTTC. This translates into CASSLLRLTGAASGEQYF.

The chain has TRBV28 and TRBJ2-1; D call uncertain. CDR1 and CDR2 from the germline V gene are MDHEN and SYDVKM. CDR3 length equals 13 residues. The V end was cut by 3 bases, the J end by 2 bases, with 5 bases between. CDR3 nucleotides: TGTGCCAGCAGTTTTACGGCCTACAATGAGCAGTTCTTC. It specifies CASSFTAYNEQFF.

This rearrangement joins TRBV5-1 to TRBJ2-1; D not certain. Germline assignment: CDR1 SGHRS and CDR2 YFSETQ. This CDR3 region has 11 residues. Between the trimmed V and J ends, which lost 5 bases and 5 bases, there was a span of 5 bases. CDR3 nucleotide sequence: TGCGCCAGCAGTCTTAACAATGAGCAGTTCTTC. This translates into CASSLNNEQFF.

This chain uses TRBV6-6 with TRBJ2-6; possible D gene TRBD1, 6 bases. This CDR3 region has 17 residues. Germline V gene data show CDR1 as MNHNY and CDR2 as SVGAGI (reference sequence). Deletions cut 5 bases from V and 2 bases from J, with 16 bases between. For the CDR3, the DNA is TGTGCCAGCAGTCAGCTCGTAACAGGGACTGGGGCCAACGTCCTGACTTTC. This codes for CASSQLVTGTGANVLTF.

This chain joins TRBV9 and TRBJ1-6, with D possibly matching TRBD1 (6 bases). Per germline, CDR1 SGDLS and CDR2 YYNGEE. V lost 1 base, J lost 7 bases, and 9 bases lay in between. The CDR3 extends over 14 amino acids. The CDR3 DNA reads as TGTGCCAGCAGCGTAATGGACAGAAATTCACCCCTCCACTTT. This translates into CASSVMDRNSPLHF.

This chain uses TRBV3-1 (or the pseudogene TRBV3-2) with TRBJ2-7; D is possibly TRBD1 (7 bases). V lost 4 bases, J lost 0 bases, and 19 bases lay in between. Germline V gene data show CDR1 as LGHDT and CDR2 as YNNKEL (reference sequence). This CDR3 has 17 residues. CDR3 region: CASSPTRSRGVSYEQYF. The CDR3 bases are TGTGCCAGCAGCCCCACTAGAAGCAGGGGGGTCTCCTACGAGCAGTACTTC.

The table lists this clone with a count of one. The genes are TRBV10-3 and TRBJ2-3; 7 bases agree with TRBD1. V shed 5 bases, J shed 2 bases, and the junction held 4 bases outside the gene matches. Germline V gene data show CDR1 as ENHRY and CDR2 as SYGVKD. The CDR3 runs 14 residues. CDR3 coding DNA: TGTGCCATCAGTTGGGACAGCCTCACAGATACGCAGTATTTT. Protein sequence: CAISWDSLTDTQYF.

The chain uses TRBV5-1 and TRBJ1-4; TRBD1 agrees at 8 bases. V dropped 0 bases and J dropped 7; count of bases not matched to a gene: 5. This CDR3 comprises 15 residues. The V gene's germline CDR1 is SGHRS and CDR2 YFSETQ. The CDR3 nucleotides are TGCGCCAGCAGCTTGGGGCAGGGGGCGGCTGAAAAACTGTTTTTT. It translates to CASSLGQGAAEKLFF.